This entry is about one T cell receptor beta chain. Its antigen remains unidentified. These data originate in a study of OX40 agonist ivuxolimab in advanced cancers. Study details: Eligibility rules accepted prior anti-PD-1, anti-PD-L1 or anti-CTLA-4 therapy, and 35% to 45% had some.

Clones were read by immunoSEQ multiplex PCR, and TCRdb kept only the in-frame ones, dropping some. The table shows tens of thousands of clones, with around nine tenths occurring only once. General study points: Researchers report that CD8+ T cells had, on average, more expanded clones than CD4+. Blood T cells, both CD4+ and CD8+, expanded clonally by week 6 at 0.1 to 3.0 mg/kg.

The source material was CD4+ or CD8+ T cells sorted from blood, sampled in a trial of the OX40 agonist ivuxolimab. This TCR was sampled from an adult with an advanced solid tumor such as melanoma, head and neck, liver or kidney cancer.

The CDR3 protein is CASSPGTGQMNTEAFF. The CDR3 coding sequence is TGTGCCAGCTCGCCCGGGACAGGGCAGATGAACACTGAAGCTTTCTTT. The chain joins TRBV18 to TRBJ1-1, with TRBD1 matching 9 bases. V lost 6 bases, J lost 0 bases, and 8 bases stayed unmatched. This CDR3 spans 16 amino acids. The germline V gene encodes CDR1 KGHSH and CDR2 LQKENI.